Listed below are T cell receptor beta chains from one sample, sequenced in a study of T-cell reconstitution after alpha-beta-depleted transplantation in children. TCRdb called the PCR reads again in MiXCR, with one record for every CDR3 protein. The sample lists approximately 100,000 distinct CDR3 sequences, roughly an eighth occurring once. The sample in question was PBMCs from the stem cell graft donor, obtained from the stem cell graft. Source of these receptors: a human donor who donated a stem cell graft to a child with inherited bone marrow failure. Each CDR3 is given with its conserved first and last residue. The D gene is left open where the match is weak. The size entry is marked missing in some rows and otherwise reads once, few, many or a size class.

>TRBV4-2|TRBD2|many|TRBJ2-2
CASSQDSAGGGGGELFF
TGTGCCAGCAGCCAAGATTCCGCGGGGGGAGGAGGCGGGGAGCTGTTTTTT
>TRBV12-3/TRBV12-4|TRBD1|many|TRBJ1-1
CASSLRTGLSEAFF
TGTGCCAGCAGTTTGAGGACAGGGTTGTCTGAAGCTTTCTTT
>TRBV4-3|.|many|TRBJ2-5
CASSQDTRGEETQYF
TGCGCCAGCAGCCAAGATACGAGGGGCGAAGAGACCCAGTACTTC
>TRBV4-2|.|.|TRBJ2-6
CASSQASSGANVLTF
TGTGCCAGCAGCCAAGCTTCCTCTGGGGCCAACGTCCTGACTTTC
>TRBV6-5|.|many|TRBJ2-2
CASSYSLGGTGELFF
TGTGCCAGCAGTTACTCCCTTGGGGGCACCGGGGAGCTGTTTTTT
>TRBV5-6|TRBD1|many|TRBJ2-1
CASSRGQGGLASSNEQFF
TGTGCCAGCAGCCGGGGACAGGGGGGACTAGCCTCTTCCAATGAGCAGTTCTTC
>TRBV20-1|.|many|TRBJ2-3
CIARVGRHTDTQYF
TGCATTGCTAGAGTGGGCAGGCACACAGATACGCAGTATTTT
>TRBV29-1|.|.|TRBJ2-1
CSHADYNEQFF
TGCAGCCACGCAGACTACAATGAGCAGTTCTTC
>TRBV20-1|TRBD2|many|TRBJ2-3
CSAREGLAGAGDTQYF
TGCAGTGCTAGAGAAGGTCTAGCGGGGGCGGGCGATACGCAGTATTTT
>TRBV7-9|TRBD2|.|TRBJ2-1
CASSFGLADLNEQFF
TGTGCCAGCAGCTTCGGACTAGCGGATCTCAATGAGCAGTTCTTC
>TRBV3-1|TRBD1|many|TRBJ1-3
CASSPQIRQGLHGNTIYF
TGTGCCAGCAGCCCTCAGATTAGACAGGGCCTGCACGGAAACACCATATATTTT
>TRBV4-3|.|many|TRBJ1-5
CASSQDIGGQPQHF
TGCGCCAGCAGCCAAGATATTGGGGGTCAGCCCCAGCATTTT
>TRBV5-6|.|many|TRBJ1-4
CASSSVQATNEKLFF
TGTGCCAGCAGCTCGGTGCAAGCAACTAATGAAAAACTGTTTTTT
>TRBV12-3/TRBV12-4|.|many|TRBJ1-1
CASSLYPQNTEAFF
TGTGCCAGCAGTTTATACCCTCAGAACACTGAAGCTTTCTTT
>TRBV5-4|TRBD2|many|TRBJ2-7
CASSQTSGRDEQYF
TGTGCCAGCAGCCAGACTAGCGGGAGAGACGAGCAGTACTTC
>TRBV27|TRBD2|many|TRBJ2-7
CASRPLAATYEQYF
TGTGCCAGCAGGCCGCTAGCGGCGACCTACGAGCAGTACTTC
>TRBV7-9|.|many|TRBJ2-7
CASSLGWAGDSYEQYF
TGTGCCAGCAGCTTAGGTTGGGCAGGGGATTCCTACGAGCAGTACTTC
>TRBV29-1|.|many|TRBJ2-5
CSVAGGGETQYF
TGCAGCGTTGCGGGCGGAGGGGAGACCCAGTACTTC
>TRBV19|.|.|TRBJ1-1
CASSGEVWGTEAFF
TGTGCCAGTAGTGGTGAGGTGTGGGGCACTGAAGCTTTCTTT
>TRBV7-6|TRBD1|.|TRBJ2-5
CASSLSGTGGRVAQYF
TGTGCCAGCAGCTTATCCGGGACAGGGGGCCGGGTGGCCCAGTACTTC
>TRBV5-1|TRBD2|many|TRBJ2-7
CASSLGGGLADYYEQYF
TGCGCCAGCAGCTTGGGGGGGGGACTAGCGGACTACTACGAGCAGTACTTC
>TRBV28|.|many|TRBJ1-1
CASSPRGGWYTEAFF
TGTGCCAGCAGTCCCCGGGGGGGCTGGTACACTGAAGCTTTCTTT
>TRBV20-1|TRBD2|many|TRBJ2-3
CSAPPQRDGPDTQYF
TGCAGTGCTCCTCCCCAGCGGGATGGGCCAGATACGCAGTATTTT
>TRBV12-3/TRBV12-4|.|many|TRBJ2-1
CASSLDPGAYNEQFF
TGTGCCAGCAGTTTAGATCCGGGAGCCTACAATGAGCAGTTCTTC
>TRBV29-1|.|many|TRBJ1-4
CSVEDYGDEKLFF
TGCAGCGTTGAAGATTATGGAGATGAAAAACTGTTTTTT
>TRBV4-1|.|few|TRBJ1-1
CASSLIAGTANTEAFF
TGCGCCAGCAGCCTCATCGCCGGGACGGCGAACACTGAAGCTTTCTTT